This TCR beta chain was recorded in a study of cytomegalovirus exposure and HLA in healthy donors. A multiplex PCR was run with 60 Vbeta primers and 13 Jbeta primers. Authors' methods: It was a later analysis that counted around 85 million unique TCR beta chains, of which about 10 million were shared. The repertoire was sequenced with immunoSEQ multiplex PCR; TCRdb's copy has only in-frame clones and lacks some. D and trimming come from the DNA, and the V and J calls and clone size come from that table. The specimen's table records 100,000 to 150,000 clones. Concerning this clone itself: As yet, its antigen is unknown.

General study findings and limits: In most subjects, TCR beta sequences reportedly gave accurate predictions of HLA-A and HLA-B alleles. According to an earlier analysis, most TCR beta V segments yielded productive rearrangements about 87% or about 30% of the time.

In germline, CDR1 is MNHEY, CDR2 SVGAGI. CDR3 length: 13 residues. The V segment lost 5 bases and the J segment 7 bases; nucleotides outside the gene matches: 4. The specimen sequenced was PBMCs. The chain employs TRBV6-5 and TRBJ1-1; TRBD1 aligns across 10 bases. This TCR came from a woman aged 40 to 55 in good health and CMV-seronegative. CDR3 in amino acids: CASSVDRGGEAFF. The CDR3 DNA reads as TGTGCCAGCAGTGTGGACAGGGGGGGTGAAGCTTTCTTT.